The clone carrying this TCR beta chain was recorded many times. The CDR3 contains 18 residues. The V and J ends lost 4 bases and 0 bases respectively, with 19 bases between them. The germline V gene has CDR1 SGHTA and CDR2 FQGNSA. This sample was included in a study of T-cell reconstitution after alpha-beta-depleted transplantation in children. TCRbeta library preparation incorporated unique molecular identifiers. Using its own MiXCR run on the PCR reads, TCRdb lists one record per CDR3 protein. The sample has fewer than 700,000 distinct CDR3 sequences; 10% to 15% are singletons. The receptor was derived from a male patient younger than 18 who had a stem cell transplant for acute myeloid leukemia, so the T cells may come from the graft donor. Specimen: PBMCs, mostly from graft donor cells, collected 360 days after TCRalphabeta/CD19-depleted stem cell transplant. V and J are TRBV7-2 and TRBJ2-4; no clear D gene. The CDR3: CASSSQGDRLIAKNIQYF. The CDR3 DNA follows: TGTGCCAGCAGCTCCCAAGGTGACCGGTTAATAGCCAAAAACATTCAGTACTTC. Together with reference TRBV7-2 and TRBJ2-4, the CDR3 gives the full variable domain: GAGVSQSPSNKVTEKGKDVELRCDPISGHTALYWYRQSLGQGLEFLIYFQGNSAPDKSGLPSDRFSAERTGGSVSTLTIQRTQQEDSAVYLCASSSQGDRLIAKNIQYFGAGTRLSVL.